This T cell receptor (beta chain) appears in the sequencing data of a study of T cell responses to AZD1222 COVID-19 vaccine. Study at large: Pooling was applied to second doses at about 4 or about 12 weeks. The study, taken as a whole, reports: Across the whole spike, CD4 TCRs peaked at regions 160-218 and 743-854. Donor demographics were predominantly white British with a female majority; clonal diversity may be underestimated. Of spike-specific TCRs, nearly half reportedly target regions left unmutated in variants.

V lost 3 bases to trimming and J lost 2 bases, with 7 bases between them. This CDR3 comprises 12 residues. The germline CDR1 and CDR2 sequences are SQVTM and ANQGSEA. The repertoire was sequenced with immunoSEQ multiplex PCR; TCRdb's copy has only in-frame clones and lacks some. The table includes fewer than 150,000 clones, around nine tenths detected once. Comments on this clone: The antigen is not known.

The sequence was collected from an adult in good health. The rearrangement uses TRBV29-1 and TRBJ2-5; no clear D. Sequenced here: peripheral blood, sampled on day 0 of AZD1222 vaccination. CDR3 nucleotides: TGCAGCGTTGAGGGCAGGCAAGAGACCCAGTACTTC. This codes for CSVEGRQETQYF.